A selection of T cell receptor beta chains follows, all from one sample in a study of blood T cell repertoires in COVID-19. The data were produced by immunoSEQ multiplex PCR, yet TCRdb's version contains in-frame clones alone and is incomplete. The table has about 140,000 clones, around 89% seen once; the top ten hold roughly 2.5%. Sequencing was carried out using peripheral blood. The origin of the receptors is a human donor with COVID-19, enrolled during active disease. The donor label of this sample is uncertain. The CDR3 runs from the conserved cysteine through the conserved F or W. Fields, in order: J gene, clone size, D gene, V gene, CDR3 DNA, CDR3 protein. A D gene is named only where the DNA matches it firmly. Clone size is shown for a subset of rows, as once, few, many or a class of expanded clone.

J: TRBJ2-5; size: .; D: TRBD2; V: TRBV18; DNA: TGTGCCAGCTCACTCCGGCGGGAGTGGGGCGAGACCCAGTACTTC; CDR3: CASSLRREWGETQYF
J: TRBJ1-1; size: .; D: .; V: TRBV6-4; DNA: TGTGCCAGCAGTGAAGGCGGGGGGGCCAGATCGAACACTGAAGCTTTCTTT; CDR3: CASSEGGGARSNTEAFF
J: TRBJ1-1; size: .; D: .; V: TRBV18; DNA: TGTGCCAGCTCACCAATGAGCGCTCGGAACACTGAAGCTTTCTTT; CDR3: CASSPMSARNTEAFF
J: TRBJ2-7; size: .; D: TRBD2; V: TRBV7-8; DNA: TGTGCCAGCAGTTCGGGCGGGAGTACCTACGAGCAGTACTTC; CDR3: CASSSGGSTYEQYF
J: TRBJ1-1; size: .; D: .; V: TRBV10-2; DNA: TGCGCCAGCAGTGAACAGGCGAACACTGAAGCTTTCTTT; CDR3: CASSEQANTEAFF
J: TRBJ1-4; size: .; D: .; V: TRBV2; DNA: TGTGCCAGCAGTGAATCCGCACAGCCGAATGAAAAACTGTTTTTT; CDR3: CASSESAQPNEKLFF
J: TRBJ1-1; size: .; D: TRBD1; V: TRBV7-2; DNA: TGTGCCAGCAGCTTGTATGGACAGGAACCGAACACTGAAGCTTTCTTT; CDR3: CASSLYGQEPNTEAFF
J: TRBJ1-3; size: .; D: .; V: TRBV30; DNA: TGTGCCTGGAGGGCCTCTGGAAACACCATATATTTT; CDR3: CAWRASGNTIYF
J: TRBJ2-3; size: .; D: .; V: TRBV5-1; DNA: TGCGCCAGCAGCCAGAAGGAGTTCACAGATACGCAGTATTTT; CDR3: CASSQKEFTDTQYF
J: TRBJ1-4; size: .; D: TRBD1; V: TRBV5-1; DNA: TGCGCCAGCAGCCTACAGGGGGCCGGAACTAATGAAAAACTGTTTTTT; CDR3: CASSLQGAGTNEKLFF
J: TRBJ2-1; size: .; D: TRBD1; V: TRBV18; DNA: TGTGCCAGCTCAGCCGGGACAGGGGGGAATGAGCAGTTCTTC; CDR3: CASSAGTGGNEQFF
J: TRBJ2-5; size: .; D: .; V: TRBV24-1; DNA: TGTGCCACCGGGACATCACAAGAGACCCAGTACTTC; CDR3: CATGTSQETQYF
J: TRBJ2-2; size: .; D: TRBD2; V: TRBV6-4; DNA: TGTGCCAGCAGTGACGGGAGGGCCACCGGGGAGCTGTTTTTT; CDR3: CASSDGRATGELFF
J: TRBJ2-2; size: .; D: TRBD1; V: TRBV2; DNA: TGTGCCAGCAGAGCGACAGGGAGCACCGGGGAGCTGTTTTTT; CDR3: CASRATGSTGELFF
J: TRBJ1-3; size: .; D: .; V: TRBV18; DNA: TGTGCCAGCTCATCCGGGAGGGGAAACACCATATATTTT; CDR3: CASSSGRGNTIYF
J: TRBJ1-1; size: .; D: TRBD1; V: TRBV5-1; DNA: TGCGCCAGCAGCTCCGGGACAGGTAGGACTGAAGCTTTCTTT; CDR3: CASSSGTGRTEAFF
J: TRBJ1-4; size: .; D: .; V: TRBV5-1; DNA: TGCGCCAGCAGCTCGGATGAAAAACTGTTTTTT; CDR3: CASSSDEKLFF
J: TRBJ2-7; size: once; D: TRBD1; V: TRBV19; DNA: TGTGCCAGTAGTATTAGGGGGCTAACCTACGAGCAGTACTTC; CDR3: CASSIRGLTYEQYF
J: TRBJ2-3; size: .; D: TRBD2; V: TRBV18; DNA: TGTGCCAGCTCACCACCCGGCCTAGCGGGCACAGATACGCAGTATTTT; CDR3: CASSPPGLAGTDTQYF